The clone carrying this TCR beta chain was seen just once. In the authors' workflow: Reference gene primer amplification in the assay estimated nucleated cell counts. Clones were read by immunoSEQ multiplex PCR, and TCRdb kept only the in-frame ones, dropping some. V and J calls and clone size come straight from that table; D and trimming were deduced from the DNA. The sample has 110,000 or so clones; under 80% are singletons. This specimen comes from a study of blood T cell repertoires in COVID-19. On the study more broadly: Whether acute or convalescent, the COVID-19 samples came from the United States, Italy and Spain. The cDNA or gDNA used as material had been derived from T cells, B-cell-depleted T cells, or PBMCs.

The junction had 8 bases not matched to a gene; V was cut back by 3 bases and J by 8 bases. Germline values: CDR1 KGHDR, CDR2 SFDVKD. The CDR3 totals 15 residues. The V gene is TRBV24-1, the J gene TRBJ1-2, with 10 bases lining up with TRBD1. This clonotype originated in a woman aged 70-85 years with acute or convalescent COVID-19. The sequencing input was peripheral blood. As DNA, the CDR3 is TGTGCCACCAGTGATGTGACCGGGACAGGGGACGGCTACACCTTC. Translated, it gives CATSDVTGTGDGYTF.